The 32 T cell receptor beta chains listed next were all sequenced from one sample in a study of control samples from healthy donors and cancer patients (dated by TCRdb to 2020 to 2021). The library was prepared using the immunoSEQ multiplex PCR assay. The table was pulled from immuneACCESS by TCRdb, which kept in-frame rearrangements only. Such tables lose some clones; where checked, under half of the loss comes from unresolved V genes, and the rest has no known cause. This sample has around 180,000 clones in its table, and around 90% of those were observed once. In total, the top ten clones hold nearly 5% of the sample. The specimen was blood. These receptors were taken from a woman in her thirties in good health.

This chain links TRBV6-2 or TRBV6-3 with TRBJ1-1, with D uncertain. Germline lookup yields CDR1 MNHEY and CDR2 SVGEGT. V was trimmed by 2 bases and J by 2 bases, leaving 9 bases between them. The CDR3 sequence is 14 residues long. DNA of the CDR3: TGTGCCAGCAGTTACGTGGGAGCTAACACTGAAGCTTTCTTT. This sequence encodes CASSYVGANTEAFF.

The chain recombines TRBV6-6 with TRBJ2-7; D unresolved. CDR1 is MNHNY and CDR2 is SVGAGI in the germline V gene (reference sequence). The CDR3 extends over 13 amino acids. V lost 4 bases to trimming and J lost 4 bases, with 11 bases between them. CDR3 in DNA: TGTGCCAGCAGTTCGACCCATTATTACGAGCAGTACTTC. Protein sequence: CASSSTHYYEQYF.

The chain recombines TRBV10-1 with TRBJ2-5, with 10 bases identical to TRBD2. The DNA matches TRBJ2-7 better at its end, which makes the J call doubtful. Germline-derived CDR1 and CDR2 are WNHNN and SYGVQD (reference sequence). CDR3 length equals 17 residues. CDR3 residues: CASSRTSGGLSSYEQYF. DNA for the CDR3: TGCGCCAGCTCCAGGACTAGCGGAGGACTCAGCTCCTACGAGCAGTACTTC.

The chain is built from TRBV6-1 and TRBJ1-5; D is unclear. V was clipped by 0 bases and J by 2 bases, with 11 bases between them. This CDR3 has 16 amino acids. CDR1 is MNHNS, CDR2 SASEGT, per germline. DNA for the CDR3: TGTGCCAGCAGTGAAGCGTTTGGGAGCGGCAATCAGCCCCAGCATTTT. Translating it yields CASSEAFGSGNQPQHF.

The chain links TRBV13 to TRBJ2-3, with a weak D call TRBD2 (5 bases). This CDR3 spans 13 amino acids. V shed 6 bases and J shed 5 bases, with 12 bases lying between them. Per the germline V gene, CDR1 is PRHDT and CDR2 is FYEKMQ (reference sequence). The CDR3 sequence is CASSRRIGDTQYF. CDR3 bases: TGTGCCAGCAGTCGGAGGATAGGAGATACGCAGTATTTT.

This clone was recorded only once. The chain has TRBV23-1 and TRBJ2-3; 8 bases agree with TRBD1. TRBV23-1 counts as an open reading frame of uncertain function. CDR3 length equals 18 residues. Unmatched junction bases numbered 12, after V lost 0 bases and J lost 4 bases. In DNA, the CDR3 is TGCGCCAGCAGTCAATCACGGGCACAGGGGGGTCCCCCAGATACGCAGTATTTT. This codes for CASSQSRAQGGPPDTQYF.

The chain carries TRBV7-2 and TRBJ2-2; D is tentatively TRBD1 or TRBD2 (5 bases each). The CDR3 has 12 amino acids. V was shortened by 7 bases and J by 6 bases, with 9 bases between the two germline ends. CDR1 is SGHTA and CDR2 is FQGNSA in the germline V gene. The CDR3 spells CASTWGSGELFF. CDR3 coding DNA: TGTGCCAGCACCTGGGGGTCCGGGGAGCTGTTTTTT.

The V gene is TRBV5-4, the J gene TRBJ2-2; D is undetermined. This CDR3 spans 12 amino acids. Trimming removed 0 bases from V and 6 bases from J, with 3 bases in between. Germline lookup yields CDR1 SGHNT and CDR2 YYREEE (reference sequence). Here the CDR3 DNA reads TGTGCCAGCAGCTTGGTCCCCGGGGAGCTGTTTTTT. Translated, it gives CASSLVPGELFF.

This clone was observed a handful of times. This chain connects TRBV28 to TRBJ1-5; D remains unclear. The ends were cut back, 7 bases at V and 9 bases at J, with 16 bases in the middle. CDR3 length: 13 residues. Germline V lookup: CDR1 MDHEN, CDR2 SYDVKM. As DNA, the CDR3 is TGTGCCAGCACCATGGGCGGCAACGGGCCCCAGCATTTT. Its translation is CASTMGGNGPQHF.

The chain recombines TRBV6-5 with TRBJ1-2; D unresolved. V dropped 8 bases and J dropped 0 bases, with 7 bases sitting between them. The CDR3 covers 12 residues. Germline V gives CDR1 MNHEY, CDR2 SVGAGI. In DNA, the CDR3 is TGTGCCAGCCTTTCTACTAACTATGGCTACACCTTC. It yields the protein CASLSTNYGYTF.

V is TRBV30 and J is TRBJ1-2; no clear D. Germline V CDR1 and CDR2: GTSNPN, SVGIG (reference sequence). Deletions cut 0 bases from V and 7 bases from J, with 12 bases between. The length of the CDR3 is 13 residues. The CDR3 region is CAWSVRGMGGYTF. The CDR3, as DNA: TGTGCCTGGAGTGTACGAGGGATGGGTGGCTACACCTTC.

V and J are TRBV19 and TRBJ1-4, with D unclear. Germline-derived CDR1 and CDR2 are LNHDA and SQIVND (reference sequence). Trimming shortened V by 5 bases and J by 10 bases, and 23 bases separated the two germline ends. CDR3 length: 16 amino acids. In nucleotides, the CDR3 is TGTGCCAGTAGTCCCAGCGATACGAGGGCGAGGGCAAAACTGTTTTTT. Translation: CASSPSDTRARAKLFF.

For the CDR3, the DNA is TGTGCCAGCTCAGATTACGCCGGACAGAACACCGGGGAGCTGTTTTTT. Amino acid sequence: CASSDYAGQNTGELFF. The rearrangement joins TRBV18 to TRBJ2-2; maybe TRBD1 (5 bases). The V gene lost 5 bases and the J gene lost 1 base, with 14 bases spanning the gap. The CDR3 sequence is 16 residues long. Germline CDR1 reads KGHSH; CDR2 reads LQKENI.

Concerning this clone itself: The sample carries other DNA sequences with the same CDR3. Here the CDR3 reads CAWSGQGNSPLHF. The CDR3 region has the DNA TGTGCCTGGAGCGGACAGGGGAATTCACCCCTCCACTTT. The J gene is TRBJ1-6, the V gene TRBV30; 9 nucleotides line up with TRBD1. The CDR3 runs 13 residues. Germline-derived CDR1 and CDR2 are GTSNPN and SVGIG (reference sequence). V shed 3 bases, J shed 7 bases, and the junction held 1 base outside the gene matches.

The chain has TRBV5-1 and TRBJ2-6, with no clear D. Deletions cut 0 bases from V and 0 bases from J, with 7 bases between. Germline V gene sequence: CDR1 SGHRS, CDR2 YFSETQ. The CDR3 runs 16 residues. CDR3 protein: CASSLEQSSGANVLTF. Written as DNA, the CDR3 is TGCGCCAGCAGCTTGGAACAGTCCTCTGGGGCCAACGTCCTGACTTTC.

This chain uses TRBV5-4 with TRBJ1-6; 12 nucleotides align to TRBD1. The CDR3 covers 17 residues. V shed 4 bases, J shed 11 bases, and the junction held 13 bases outside the gene matches. Germline CDR1 and CDR2: SGHNT and YYREEE (reference sequence). The CDR3 coding sequence is TGTGCCAGCAGCCTGGGGACAGGGGGCTTCCAGAGTCCACCCCTCCACTTT. This codes for CASSLGTGGFQSPPLHF.

The sample holds one count of this clone. V is TRBV6-5 and J is TRBJ2-7; D is unclear. The CDR3 is 12 amino acids. V shed 4 bases and J shed 1 base, with 5 bases lying between them. Germline CDR1 and CDR2: MNHEY and SVGAGI. DNA for the CDR3: TGTGCCAGCAGTTGGACGTCCTACGAGCAGTACTTC. Translated, it gives CASSWTSYEQYF.

This sequence joins TRBV5-1 and TRBJ2-5, with a tentative D call TRBD2 (6 bases). With 4 bases removed from V and 1 base from J, the gap between germline ends came to 11 bases. This CDR3 region has 14 residues. CDR1 is SGHRS, CDR2 YFSETQ, per germline. CDR3 nucleotide sequence: TGCGCCAGCAGCGAGGGAGGCGGCCAAGAGACCCAGTACTTC. Protein product: CASSEGGGQETQYF. Using reference TRBV5-1 and TRBJ2-5 for the parts outside the CDR3, the full variable domain is KAGVTQTPRYLIKTRGQQVTLSCSPISGHRSVSWYQQTPGQGLQFLFEYFSETQRNKGNFPGRFSGRQFSNSRSEMNVSTLELGDSALYLCASSEGGGQETQYFGPGTRLLVL.

The rearrangement uses TRBV5-1 and TRBJ2-2; possible D gene TRBD2, 5 bases. Germline V CDR1 and CDR2: SGHRS, YFSETQ. The CDR3 totals 15 residues. V lost 5 bases, J lost 1 base, and 12 bases lay in between. CDR3 region: CASREVSGNTGELFF. The CDR3 DNA sequence: TGCGCCAGCAGGGAGGTGAGCGGGAACACCGGGGAGCTGTTTTTT.

This clone has a single count. The chain is built from TRBV4-1 and TRBJ1-1; possibly TRBD1 for D (6 bases). In germline, CDR1 is MGHRA, CDR2 YSYEKL. V lost 1 base and J lost 4, with 10 bases in between. The CDR3 extends over 14 amino acids. CDR3 region: CASSQGRGGTEAFF. The CDR3 nucleotides read TGCGCCAGCAGCCAAGGCAGGGGAGGCACTGAAGCTTTCTTT.

This chain uses TRBV29-1 with TRBJ2-7, with 8 positions matching TRBD2. V gave up 0 bases and J gave up 3 bases; unmatched junction bases: 4. The germline V gene encodes CDR1 SQVTM and CDR2 ANQGSEA. The CDR3 has 14 residues. CDR3 nucleotide sequence: TGCAGCGTTGAAGAAAGCGGGAGCAGCTACGAGCAGTACTTC. This codes for CSVEESGSSYEQYF.

This chain uses TRBV6-4 with TRBJ1-5; D gene unclear. Germline-derived CDR1 and CDR2 are MRHNA and SNTAGT. The CDR3 sequence is 11 residues long. The V end was cut by 4 bases, the J end by 9 bases, with 7 bases between. The CDR3 reads CASSVSSPQHF. The DNA of the CDR3 is TGTGCCAGCAGTGTGAGTTCGCCCCAGCATTTT.

V is TRBV7-9 and J is TRBJ1-2, with 9 nucleotides matching TRBD1. Germline V lookup: CDR1 SEHNR, CDR2 FQNEAQ (reference sequence). This CDR3 spans 13 amino acids. The J segment lost 8 bases and the V segment lost 5 bases, leaving 6 bases of the junction unmatched. CDR3 DNA sequence: TGTGCCAGCAGCATCGGGACAGGGAGAGGCTACACCTTC. Translating it yields CASSIGTGRGYTF.

This chain uses TRBV18 with TRBJ1-3; TRBD1 is a possible D gene (5 bases). This CDR3 has 16 amino acids. Looked up from germline, CDR1 is KGHSH and CDR2 is LQKENI. Trimming stripped 1 base from V and 4 bases from J, with 14 bases between. In nucleotides, the CDR3 is TGTGCCAGCTCACCACAACAGGAAAAGTCCGGAAACACCATATATTTT. It codes for CASSPQQEKSGNTIYF.

The chain couples TRBV7-9 to TRBJ2-5, with TRBD2 identical over 8 bases. The germline V gene encodes CDR1 SEHNR and CDR2 FQNEAQ (reference sequence). The V gene end was trimmed by 7 bases and the J gene end by 2 bases; junction bases not matched to a gene: 6. The CDR3 runs 14 residues. The CDR3 region has the DNA TGTGCCAGCAAAGGAGGCGGGGGGCAAGAGACCCAGTACTTC. It is translated as CASKGGGGQETQYF.

The chain combines TRBV7-9 with TRBJ2-2; unclear D gene. CDR1 SEHNR and CDR2 FQNEAQ come from the germline V gene (reference sequence). The CDR3 extends over 16 amino acids. V lost 0 bases, J lost 6 bases, and 14 bases lay in between. The CDR3 nucleotides read TGTGCCAGCAGCTTAGCTACGCTCGCGTCTGCCGGGGAGCTGTTTTTT. The encoded protein is CASSLATLASAGELFF. The variable domain in full, completed from reference TRBV7-9 and TRBJ2-2, reads DTGVSQNPRHKITKRGQNVTFRCDPISEHNRLYWYRQTLGQGPEFLTYFQNEAQLEKSRLLSDRFSAERPKGSFSTLEIQRTEQGDSAMYLCASSLATLASAGELFFGEGSRLTVL.

The chain couples TRBV14 to TRBJ2-4; 8 positions match TRBD2. Trimming removed 1 base from V and 1 base from J; junction bases left unmatched: 9. The CDR3 contains 18 residues. The germline gives CDR1 SGHDN, CDR2 FVKESK. CDR3 DNA sequence: TGTGCCAGCAGCCAAGTGGGACTAGAGGCTGGGGCCAAAAACATTCAGTACTTC. Its translation: CASSQVGLEAGAKNIQYF. The variable domain in full, with the rest retrieved from reference TRBV14 and TRBJ2-4, is EAGVTQFPSHSVIEKGQTVTLRCDPISGHDNLYWYRRVMGKEIKFLLHFVKESKQDESGMPNNRFLAERTGGTYSTLKVQPAELEDSGVYFCASSQVGLEAGAKNIQYFGAGTRLSVL.

The V call is TRBV5-1, the J call TRBJ1-1; TRBD1 agrees at 9 bases. V lost 1 base and J lost 8; bases outside the gene matches: 3. There are 13 residues in the CDR3. Germline V gene data show CDR1 as SGHRS and CDR2 as YFSETQ. The CDR3 DNA sequence: TGCGCCAGCAGCTTGTCGGGGACAGGGGAAGCTTTCTTT. It translates to CASSLSGTGEAFF.

This clone was seen just once. The gene calls are TRBV5-1 and TRBJ2-1; 9 bases align to TRBD2. The CDR3 contains 18 residues. Germline V lookup: CDR1 SGHRS, CDR2 YFSETQ. V lost 4 bases and J lost 2; bases outside the gene matches: 13. The CDR3 is CASSRSFSGSSTYNEQFF. DNA for the CDR3: TGCGCCAGCAGCCGGTCGTTTAGCGGGAGTAGCACCTACAATGAGCAGTTCTTC.

The rearrangement uses TRBV18 and TRBJ2-7; 7 bases match TRBD1. This CDR3 is built from 14 residues. CDR1 is KGHSH, CDR2 LQKENI, per germline. Unmatched junction bases numbered 5, after V lost 3 bases and J lost 3 bases. As DNA, the CDR3 is TGTGCCAGCTCACCCCCGGACAGGAACTACGAGCAGTACGTC. The encoded protein is CASSPPDRNYEQYV.

This chain connects TRBV5-4 to TRBJ1-2; D ambiguous. Deletions cut 0 bases from V and 2 bases from J, with 14 bases between. Germline CDR1 SGHNT, CDR2 YYREEE (reference sequence). CDR3 length equals 16 residues. The CDR3 region is CASSLVGSAGNYGYTF. The CDR3 DNA sequence: TGTGCCAGCAGCTTGGTGGGTTCGGCGGGGAACTATGGCTACACCTTC.

The chain employs TRBV28 and TRBJ1-4; 8 positions match TRBD1. The V gene's germline CDR1 is MDHEN and CDR2 SYDVKM. The CDR3 extends over 15 amino acids. Germline trimming cut 5 bases from V and 0 bases from J; bases unmatched to any gene: 2. CDR3 DNA: TGTGCCAGCAGTCAGGGGGCCCCAACTAATGAAAAACTGTTTTTT. Protein sequence: CASSQGAPTNEKLFF.